A selection of T cell receptor beta chains follows, all from one sample in a study of neoadjuvant nivolumab and ipilimumab in lung cancer. The assay was immunoSEQ multiplex PCR, and TCRdb's table has in-frame clones only and misses some. The sample lists 25,000 to 30,000 clones; about 83% were seen once. The sequencing used tumor tissue, collected after neoadjuvant nivolumab, alone or with ipilimumab, at or shortly before surgery. The source of these receptors is an adult with non-small cell lung cancer. The CDR3 runs from the conserved cysteine through the conserved F or W. Each record gives: J gene, D gene, clone size, V gene, CDR3 protein, CDR3 DNA. The D gene is left open where the match is weak. Size tells how often a clone was seen (once, few, many) or the class of an expanded clone, and some rows leave it out.

TRBJ2-5,NA,NA,TRBV5-1,CASSGREKETQYF,TGCGCCAGCAGCGGCCGGGAAAAAGAGACCCAGTACTTC
TRBJ2-6,NA,once,TRBV5-6,CASSLASGANVLTF,TGTGCCAGCAGCTTGGCATCCGGGGCCAACGTCCTGACTTTC
TRBJ1-2,NA,NA,TRBV10-3,CAISEEGTNYGYTF,TGTGCCATCAGTGAAGAGGGAACTAACTATGGCTACACCTTC
TRBJ1-2,NA,NA,TRBV28,CASSLLPTVGADGYTF,TGTGCCAGCAGCCTATTACCGACAGTAGGGGCCGATGGCTACACCTTC
TRBJ2-5,TRBD1,NA,TRBV4-3,CASSQPTGGRETQYF,TGCGCCAGCAGCCAGCCCACAGGGGGGAGAGAGACCCAGTACTTC
TRBJ2-3,NA,NA,TRBV6-5,CASSYSPIGDTQYF,TGTGCCAGCAGTTACTCGCCAATCGGAGATACGCAGTATTTT
TRBJ2-3,NA,NA,TRBV5-1,CASSLNSGEDTQYF,TGCGCCAGCAGCTTGAACAGCGGAGAAGATACGCAGTATTTT
TRBJ1-2,NA,once,TRBV29-1,CSVWVGYGYTF,TGCAGCGTGTGGGTTGGGTATGGCTACACCTTC
TRBJ1-5,TRBD1,NA,TRBV5-5,CASSFGQVSNQPQHF,TGTGCCAGCAGTTTTGGACAGGTCAGCAATCAGCCCCAGCATTTT
TRBJ2-5,NA,NA,TRBV7-7,CASSTNIGSSGAETQYF,TGTGCTAGCAGCACGAATATTGGTTCGTCAGGGGCCGAGACCCAGTACTTC
TRBJ1-5,TRBD1,NA,TRBV10-3,CAISERTGGGGQPQHF,TGTGCCATCAGTGAGCGTACAGGGGGCGGTGGTCAGCCCCAGCATTTT
TRBJ1-2,TRBD1,NA,TRBV7-9,CASSTTGETYGYTF,TGTGCCAGCAGCACGACAGGGGAAACCTATGGCTACACCTTC
TRBJ2-2,NA,once,TRBV11-1,CASSAPGQTNTGELFF,TGTGCCAGCAGCGCCCCCGGACAGACAAACACCGGGGAGCTGTTTTTT
TRBJ2-1,TRBD1,NA,TRBV7-2,CASSWGQAGNEQFF,TGTGCCAGCAGCTGGGGACAGGCGGGTAATGAGCAGTTCTTC
TRBJ2-3,NA,NA,TRBV18,CASSPSDRSTDTQYF,TGTGCCAGCTCACCATCGGACAGAAGCACAGATACGCAGTATTTT
TRBJ1-5,NA,NA,TRBV6-5,CASSWGTGDQPQHF,TGTGCCAGCAGTTGGGGGACGGGAGATCAGCCCCAGCATTTT
TRBJ1-2,NA,NA,TRBV2,CASSEQGLGDGYTF,TGTGCCAGCAGTGAACAGGGGCTAGGGGATGGCTACACCTTC
TRBJ2-7,NA,NA,TRBV6-6,CASSTAGGGAYEQYF,TGTGCCAGCAGCACCGCCGGGGGTGGGGCCTACGAGCAGTACTTC
TRBJ2-2,TRBD1,NA,TRBV2,CASSGDRENTGELFF,TGTGCCAGCAGTGGGGACAGGGAAAACACCGGGGAGCTGTTTTTT
TRBJ2-7,TRBD2,once,TRBV6-5,CASSYQIAGGPHEQYF,TGTGCCAGCAGTTACCAAATAGCGGGAGGGCCCCACGAGCAGTACTTC
TRBJ1-1,NA,once,TRBV6-4,CASSAQPGALAFF,TGTGCCAGCAGTGCCCAGCCAGGAGCACTAGCTTTCTTT
TRBJ1-1,NA,NA,TRBV28,CATTLQNTEAFF,TGTGCCACCACATTACAGAACACTGAAGCTTTCTTT
TRBJ2-7,NA,NA,TRBV28,CASSRDTEGDEQYF,TGTGCCAGCAGTAGGGACACGGAGGGCGACGAGCAGTACTTC
TRBJ2-1,TRBD2,NA,TRBV7-3,CASSSLLAVGEQFF,TGTGCCAGCAGCTCCCTACTAGCGGTAGGTGAGCAGTTCTTC
TRBJ1-2,NA,NA,TRBV11-2,CASSLAGTDAGYTF,TGTGCCAGCAGCTTAGCTGGGACCGACGCTGGCTACACCTTC
TRBJ2-2,TRBD1,NA,TRBV6-5,CASKVMGQGYGELFF,TGTGCCAGCAAGGTGATGGGACAGGGTTACGGGGAGCTGTTTTTT
TRBJ1-1,NA,NA,TRBV29-1,CSVEMRPLALEAFF,TGCAGCGTTGAAATGAGACCTCTAGCCTTGGAAGCTTTCTTT
TRBJ1-1,NA,once,TRBV19,CASSKRESTEAFF,TGTGCCAGTAGTAAAAGGGAAAGCACTGAAGCTTTCTTT
TRBJ2-3,TRBD1,NA,TRBV18,CASSPTIQGSTDTQYF,TGTGCCAGCTCACCAACCATACAGGGGAGCACAGATACGCAGTATTTT
TRBJ2-5,NA,NA,TRBV7-3,CASSPSGGETQYF,TGTGCCAGCAGCCCCAGCGGCGGGGAGACCCAGTACTTC
TRBJ1-1,NA,NA,TRBV30,CAWSTGIKNTEAFF,TGTGCCTGGTCAACCGGGATAAAGAACACTGAAGCTTTCTTT
TRBJ2-1,TRBD2,NA,TRBV6-5,CASSPDSGDHNEQFF,TGTGCCAGCAGCCCAGATAGCGGGGACCACAATGAGCAGTTCTTC
TRBJ2-3,NA,once,TRBV5-4,CASSLVPGWDQDTQYF,TGTGCCAGCAGCTTAGTCCCCGGTTGGGATCAAGATACGCAGTATTTT
TRBJ1-6,NA,few,TRBV2,CASSEGGFDNSPLHF,TGTGCCAGCAGTGAAGGGGGTTTCGATAATTCACCCCTCCACTTT
TRBJ2-7,TRBD1,once,TRBV6-1,CASSVKTGVEQYF,TGTGCCAGCAGTGTAAAGACAGGGGTCGAGCAGTACTTC
TRBJ2-3,TRBD1,NA,TRBV27,CASTPRGQGPDTQYF,TGTGCCAGCACCCCCCGGGGACAGGGACCAGATACGCAGTATTTT
TRBJ1-6,TRBD1,NA,TRBV5-4,CASSLGTGAASPLHF,TGTGCCAGCAGCTTGGGGACAGGGGCAGCTTCACCCCTCCACTTT
TRBJ1-4,NA,NA,TRBV27,CASRNRGREIATNEKLFF,TGTGCCAGCAGAAACCGCGGAAGGGAAATTGCAACTAATGAAAAACTGTTTTTT
TRBJ1-2,NA,NA,TRBV7-2,CASSLSGTDNYGYTF,TGTGCCAGCAGCTTGTCCGGGACTGACAACTATGGCTACACCTTC
TRBJ2-7,NA,few,TRBV11-2,CASMRSGDEQYF,TGTGCCAGCATGCGGTCTGGGGACGAGCAGTACTTC
TRBJ2-3,NA,NA,TRBV5-4,CASSLKRREDTQYF,TGTGCCAGCAGCTTGAAGCGCCGTGAGGATACGCAGTATTTT
TRBJ2-7,NA,NA,TRBV11-1,CASSLGFSSYEQYF,TGTGCCAGCAGCTTAGGATTCAGCTCCTACGAGCAGTACTTC
TRBJ2-2,TRBD1,NA,TRBV5-1,CASSQTGPNTGELFF,TGCGCCAGCAGCCAGACAGGGCCGAACACCGGGGAGCTGTTTTTT
TRBJ2-7,TRBD1,NA,TRBV29-1,CSVLKQGALNEQYF,TGCAGCGTGCTCAAACAGGGGGCGCTTAACGAGCAGTACTTC
TRBJ2-7,TRBD2,NA,TRBV18,CASSPPSGSDYEQYF,TGTGCCAGCTCACCACCAAGCGGGAGTGACTACGAGCAGTACTTC
TRBJ2-6,NA,NA,TRBV30,CASGLSAANVLTF,TGTGCCTCGGGACTGTCTGCGGCCAACGTCCTGACTTTC
TRBJ2-1,NA,NA,TRBV5-4,CASNSGGRGDNEQFF,TGTGCCAGCAACTCCGGGGGTAGAGGGGACAATGAGCAGTTCTTC
TRBJ1-5,NA,NA,TRBV4-2,CASSHGFGPGQPQHF,TGTGCCAGCAGCCATGGATTCGGGCCAGGTCAGCCCCAGCATTTT
TRBJ1-2,TRBD1,NA,TRBV6-1,CASRDRALDGGYTF,TGTGCCAGCAGGGACAGGGCTCTTGATGGTGGCTACACCTTC
TRBJ2-3,NA,NA,TRBV14,CASSQGPGTDTQYF,TGTGCCAGCAGCCAAGGTCCCGGCACAGATACGCAGTATTTT
TRBJ2-5,TRBD2,NA,TRBV9,CASSVAGQGLASLQETQYF,TGTGCCAGCAGCGTAGCGGGGCAGGGACTAGCGTCTCTACAAGAGACCCAGTACTTC
TRBJ2-5,NA,NA,TRBV2,CASSGLAAYQETQYF,TGTGCCAGCAGCGGATTAGCGGCGTACCAAGAGACCCAGTACTTC
TRBJ2-4,NA,NA,TRBV27,CASSRRDQGNIQYF,TGTGCCAGCAGTAGAAGGGACCAGGGGAACATTCAGTACTTC
TRBJ2-1,NA,NA,TRBV21-1,CASSKARDEQFF,TGTGCCAGCAGCAAAGCGCGTGATGAGCAGTTCTTC
TRBJ1-1,NA,NA,TRBV7-7,CALGDLSNTEAFF,TGTGCTTTGGGAGATCTTTCGAACACTGAAGCTTTCTTT